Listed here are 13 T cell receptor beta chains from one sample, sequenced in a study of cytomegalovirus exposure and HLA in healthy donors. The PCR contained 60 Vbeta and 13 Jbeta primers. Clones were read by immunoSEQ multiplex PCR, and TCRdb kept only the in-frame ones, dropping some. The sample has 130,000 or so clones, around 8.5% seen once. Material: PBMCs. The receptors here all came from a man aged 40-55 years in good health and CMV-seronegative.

CDR3 protein: CASRLQGSGNTIYF. The CDR3 coding sequence is TGTGCCAGCAGGCTACAGGGCTCTGGAAACACCATATATTTT. The chain joins TRBV28 to TRBJ1-3, with D maybe TRBD1 (6 bases). The germline CDR1 and CDR2 sequences are MDHEN and SYDVKM. The CDR3 covers 14 residues. Trimming removed 6 bases from V and 0 bases from J, with 9 bases in between.

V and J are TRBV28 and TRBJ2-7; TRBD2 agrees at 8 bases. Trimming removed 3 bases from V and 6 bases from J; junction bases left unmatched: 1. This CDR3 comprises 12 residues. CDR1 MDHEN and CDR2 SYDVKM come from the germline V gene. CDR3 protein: CASSFRGGEQYF. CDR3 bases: TGTGCCAGCAGTTTCCGGGGGGGCGAGCAGTACTTC.

The CDR3 region is CASSTLAGGPDEQFF. Here the CDR3 DNA reads TGTGCCAGCAGCACCCTAGCGGGGGGGCCGGATGAGCAGTTCTTC. This chain links TRBV2 with TRBJ2-1, with 12 bases identical to TRBD2. This CDR3 contains 15 residues. Germline V lookup: CDR1 SNHLY, CDR2 FYNNEI. V shed 6 bases and J 8 bases; nucleotides not matched to a gene: 8. Supplemented by reference TRBV2 and TRBJ2-1, the full variable domain reads EPEVTQTPSHQVTQMGQEVILRCVPISNHLYFYWYRQILGQKVEFLVSFYNNEISEKSEIFDDQFSVERPDGSNFTLKIRSTKLEDSAMYFCASSTLAGGPDEQFFGPGTRLTVL.

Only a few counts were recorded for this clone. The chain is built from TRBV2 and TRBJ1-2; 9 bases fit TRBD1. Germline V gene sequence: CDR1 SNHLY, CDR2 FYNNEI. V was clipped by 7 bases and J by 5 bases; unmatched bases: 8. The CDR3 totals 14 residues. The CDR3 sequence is CASTQLQGAYGYTF. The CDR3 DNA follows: TGTGCCAGCACTCAATTACAGGGGGCGTATGGCTACACCTTC.

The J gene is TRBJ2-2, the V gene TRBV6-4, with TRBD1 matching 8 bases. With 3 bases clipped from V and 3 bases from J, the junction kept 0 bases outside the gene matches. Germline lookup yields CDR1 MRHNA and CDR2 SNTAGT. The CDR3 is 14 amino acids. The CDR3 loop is CASSEQGDTGELFF. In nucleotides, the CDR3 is TGTGCCAGCAGTGAACAGGGGGACACCGGGGAGCTGTTTTTT.

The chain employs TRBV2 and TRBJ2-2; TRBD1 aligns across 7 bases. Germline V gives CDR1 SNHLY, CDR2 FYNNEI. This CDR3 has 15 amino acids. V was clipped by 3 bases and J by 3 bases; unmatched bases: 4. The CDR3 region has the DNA TGTGCCAGCAGTGAGGGACAGTGGGACACCGGGGAGCTGTTTTTT. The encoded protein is CASSEGQWDTGELFF. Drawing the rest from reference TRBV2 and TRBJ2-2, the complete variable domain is EPEVTQTPSHQVTQMGQEVILRCVPISNHLYFYWYRQILGQKVEFLVSFYNNEISEKSEIFDDQFSVERPDGSNFTLKIRSTKLEDSAMYFCASSEGQWDTGELFFGEGSRLTVL.

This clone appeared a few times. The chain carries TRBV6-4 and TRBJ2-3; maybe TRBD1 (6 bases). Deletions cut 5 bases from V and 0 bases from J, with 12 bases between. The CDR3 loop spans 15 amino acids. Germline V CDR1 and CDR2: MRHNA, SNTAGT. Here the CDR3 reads CASSLGQGSTDTQYF. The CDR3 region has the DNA TGTGCCAGCAGTTTGGGGCAGGGGAGCACAGATACGCAGTATTTT.

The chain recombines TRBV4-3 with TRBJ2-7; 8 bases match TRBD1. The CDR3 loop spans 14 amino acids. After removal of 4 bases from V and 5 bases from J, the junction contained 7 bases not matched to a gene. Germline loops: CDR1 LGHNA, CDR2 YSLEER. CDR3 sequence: CASSLGTGLNEQYF. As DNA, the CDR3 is TGCGCCAGCAGCCTCGGGACAGGTTTAAACGAGCAGTACTTC.

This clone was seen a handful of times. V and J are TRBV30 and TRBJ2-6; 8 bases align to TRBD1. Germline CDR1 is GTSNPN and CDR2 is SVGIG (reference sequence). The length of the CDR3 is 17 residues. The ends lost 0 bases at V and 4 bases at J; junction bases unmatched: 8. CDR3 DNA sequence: TGTGCCTGGAGTGTACAGGGGGGAGGTTCCGGGGCCAACGTCCTGACTTTC. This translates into CAWSVQGGGSGANVLTF.

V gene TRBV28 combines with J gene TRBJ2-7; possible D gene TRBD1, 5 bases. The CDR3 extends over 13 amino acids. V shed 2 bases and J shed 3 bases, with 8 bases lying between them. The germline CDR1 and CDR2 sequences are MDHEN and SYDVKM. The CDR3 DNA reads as TGTGCCAGCAGTTTACAGGGATTCTACGAGCAGTACTTC. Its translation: CASSLQGFYEQYF.

CDR3 residues: CASSLGPGADTQYF. CDR3 coding DNA: TGCGCCAGCAGCTTGGGCCCAGGGGCCGATACGCAGTATTTT. The chain recombines TRBV5-1 with TRBJ2-3; a weak D match, TRBD1 (6 bases). Germline V gives CDR1 SGHRS, CDR2 YFSETQ. This CDR3 spans 14 amino acids. V gave up 0 bases and J gave up 6 bases, with 11 bases separating them.

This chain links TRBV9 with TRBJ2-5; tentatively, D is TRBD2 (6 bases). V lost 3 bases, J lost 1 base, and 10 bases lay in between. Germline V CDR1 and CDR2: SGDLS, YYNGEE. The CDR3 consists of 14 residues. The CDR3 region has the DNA TGTGCCAGCAGCGACGGGACTTCCCAAGAGACCCAGTACTTC. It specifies CASSDGTSQETQYF.

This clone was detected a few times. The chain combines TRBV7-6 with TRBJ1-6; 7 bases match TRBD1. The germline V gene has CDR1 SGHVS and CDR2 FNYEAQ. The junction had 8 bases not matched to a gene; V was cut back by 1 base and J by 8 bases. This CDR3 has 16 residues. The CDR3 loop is CASSLVPDRAYSPLHF. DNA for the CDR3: TGTGCCAGCAGCTTAGTGCCCGACAGGGCGTATTCACCCCTCCACTTT.